This T cell receptor (beta chain) was observed in a study of post-analysis software for immune sequencing data. Whole-study results and caveats: Those with multiple sclerosis, the patient group, showed significantly lower normalized Chao1 diversity than controls. Under F measure analysis, samples from one preparation batch co-clustered strongly. Controls had lower frequencies than patients of 4 or 5 TRBV segments, which included TRBV5-6, TRBV5-1 and TRBV20-1.

Germline V gene data show CDR1 as MGHRA and CDR2 as YSYEKL. The CDR3 consists of 13 residues. V lost 2 bases to trimming and J lost 8 bases, with 9 bases between them. cDNA libraries of TCR beta carried unique molecular identifiers. TCRdb independently ran MiXCR on the PCR reads; one entry per CDR3 protein. The sample contains 170,000 or so distinct CDR3 sequences, 25% to 35% of which appear only once. Comments on this clonotype: The antigen remains unidentified.

The sample was blood. This chain connects TRBV4-1 to TRBJ2-2, with D possibly being TRBD1 (5 bases). The origin of this receptor is a girl aged 10 to 17 with multiple sclerosis. CDR3 in amino acids: CASSQNRFGELFF. CDR3 coding DNA: TGCGCCAGCAGCCAAAACAGGTTTGGGGAGCTGTTTTTT.